One sample yielded the 12 T cell receptor beta chains listed below, sequenced in a study of metastatic and nonmetastatic thyroid tumors. TCRdb re-clonotyped the PCR reads through MiXCR. The sample records 25,000 to 35,000 clones, 15% to 20% being singletons. Thyroid surgery had not been preceded by any treatment in any patient. Sequencing input: blood. The receptor source for this set is a female donor with papillary thyroid cancer or a benign thyroid nodule (not recorded which). Some clones in this sample may be carry-over from other donors' samples.

Ten or more counts support this clone. Other DNA sequences within the sample encode an identical CDR3. The chain joins TRBV4-3 to TRBJ2-2, with 9 nucleotides matching TRBD2. Germline trimming cut 0 bases from V and 4 bases from J; bases unmatched to any gene: 9. The CDR3 length is 18 residues. Germline loops: CDR1 LGHNA, CDR2 YSLEER. The CDR3 nucleotides are TGCGCCAGCAGCCAAGATTGGGCGGGAGGGGGCATCACCGGGGAGCTGTTTTTT. This translates into CASSQDWAGGGITGELFF.

In its sample, this clone was seen many times. This chain joins TRBV29-1 and TRBJ2-6; D possibly corresponds to TRBD2 (5 bases). Per the germline V gene, CDR1 is SQVTM and CDR2 is ANQGSEA. V lost 1 base, J lost 9 bases, and 13 bases lay in between. This CDR3 region has 14 residues. The CDR3 bases are TGCAGCGTTGAAGGAGGGAATGTTAGCAACGTCCTGACTTTC. It is translated as CSVEGGNVSNVLTF.

This clone was seen at least ten times. The gene calls are TRBV6-1 and TRBJ2-1; D is undetermined. The ends were cut back, 5 bases at V and 5 bases at J, with 16 bases in the middle. CDR1 and CDR2 from the germline V gene are MNHNS and SASEGT. The CDR3 covers 15 residues. For the CDR3, the DNA is TGTGCCAGCAGTTTTGTTCACGGGCCAGACAATGAGCAGTTCTTC. Protein product: CASSFVHGPDNEQFF.

This clone has ten or more counts. The chain carries TRBV7-9 and TRBJ1-2; no firm D call. Germline V gene lookup returns CDR1 SEHNR and CDR2 FQNEAQ (reference sequence). Trimming removed 1 base at V and 9 bases at J, with 12 bases between. The CDR3 loop spans 13 amino acids. This CDR3 is CASSLEGLRSYTF. The CDR3 DNA is TGTGCCAGCAGCTTAGAGGGCCTAAGGAGCTACACCTTC.

With regard to this clone: A much bigger clone sits one base away, suggesting this may be a read error. The rearrangement joins TRBV20-1 to TRBJ2-5; D unresolved. Germline V gene lookup returns CDR1 DFQATT and CDR2 SNEGSKA (reference sequence). The CDR3 is made up of 14 amino acids. V was clipped by 4 bases and J by 5 bases, with 17 bases between them. The CDR3 region has the DNA TGCAGTGCTAACCGCGAACTCTATTCGGAGACCCAGTACTTC. It translates to CSANRELYSETQYF.

Sample share makes this clone medium-sized (0.01 to 0.1%). The rearrangement links TRBV6-1 to TRBJ2-1; weak D call: TRBD1 (6 bases). The V and J ends lost 7 bases and 0 bases respectively, with 10 bases between them. The CDR3 loop spans 14 amino acids. Germline V CDR1 and CDR2: MNHNS, SASEGT. CDR3 region: CASTGTISYNEQFF. CDR3 nucleotide sequence: TGTGCCAGCACCGGGACAATCTCCTACAATGAGCAGTTCTTC.

This clone was observed many times. The chain uses TRBV7-2 and TRBJ1-1; D is ambiguous. CDR3 length: 13 amino acids. Per the germline V gene, CDR1 is SGHTA and CDR2 is FQGNSA. V dropped 1 base and J dropped 1 base, with 4 bases sitting between them. The CDR3: CASSLVGNTEAFF. CDR3 in DNA: TGTGCCAGCAGCTTAGTGGGGAACACTGAAGCTTTCTTT. Full variable domain (outside the CDR3, taken from reference TRBV7-2 and TRBJ1-1): GAGVSQSPSNKVTEKGKDVELRCDPISGHTALYWYRQSLGQGLEFLIYFQGNSAPDKSGLPSDRFSAERTGGSVSTLTIQRTQQEDSAVYLCASSLVGNTEAFFGQGTRLTVV.

Ten or more counts support this clone. Other DNA sequences in the same sample also yield this CDR3. J is TRBJ2-1 and V is TRBV11-1, with D possibly matching TRBD2 (6 bases). V gave up 5 bases and J gave up 6 bases, with 17 bases separating them. There are 15 residues in the CDR3. CDR1 is SGHAT, CDR2 FQDESV, per germline (reference sequence). The CDR3 DNA reads as TGTGCCAGCAGCCCTCCTGGGCTAGCGCCCAATGAGCAGTTCTTC. The encoded protein is CASSPPGLAPNEQFF.

This clone came up many times. Other DNA sequences in the same sample also yield this CDR3. This chain uses TRBV30 with TRBJ1-3; D gene ambiguous. With 2 bases removed from V and 0 bases from J, the gap between germline ends came to 20 bases. The CDR3 runs to 18 residues. Germline-derived CDR1 and CDR2 are GTSNPN and SVGIG (reference sequence). CDR3 sequence reads: CAWSLYGGDFISGNTIYF. The CDR3 nucleotides are TGTGCCTGGAGTTTGTATGGCGGCGACTTCATCTCTGGAAACACCATATATTTT.

This clone was seen only a few times. With a much larger clone just one base away, this may be a read error. The chain combines TRBV5-1 with TRBJ2-3, with 9 nucleotides matching TRBD2. Germline-derived CDR1 and CDR2 are SGHRS and YFSETQ. There are 16 residues in the CDR3. As DNA, the CDR3 is TGCACCAGCAGCTTGTATGGCGGGGGGGATACAGATACGCAGTATTTT. Translated, it gives CTSSLYGGGDTDTQYF. Full variable domain (outside the CDR3, taken from reference TRBV5-1 and TRBJ2-3): KAGVTQTPRYLIKTRGQQVTLSCSPISGHRSVSWYQQTPGQGLQFLFEYFSETQRNKGNFPGRFSGRQFSNSRSEMNVSTLELGDSALYLCTSSLYGGGDTDTQYFGPGTRLTVL.

The chain has TRBV7-8 and TRBJ2-5; TRBD2 aligns across 10 bases. Germline lookup yields CDR1 SGHVS and CDR2 FQNEAQ. The CDR3 is made up of 15 amino acids. The V and J ends lost 6 bases and 3 bases, in that order; junction bases with no gene match: 7. CDR3 sequence: CASRRGLAGEETQYF. Here the CDR3 DNA reads TGTGCCAGCAGACGCGGCCTAGCGGGAGAAGAGACCCAGTACTTC.

This clone was seen a handful of times. The chain has TRBV6-1 and TRBJ2-1, with 12 bases matching TRBD2. In germline, CDR1 is MNHNS, CDR2 SASEGT. The CDR3 has 15 amino acids. The V and J ends lost 11 bases and 7 bases, in that order; junction bases with no gene match: 12. CDR3 loop: CARNLLAGGGNEQFF. CDR3 DNA: TGTGCCCGCAACCTACTAGCGGGAGGAGGAAATGAGCAGTTCTTC.